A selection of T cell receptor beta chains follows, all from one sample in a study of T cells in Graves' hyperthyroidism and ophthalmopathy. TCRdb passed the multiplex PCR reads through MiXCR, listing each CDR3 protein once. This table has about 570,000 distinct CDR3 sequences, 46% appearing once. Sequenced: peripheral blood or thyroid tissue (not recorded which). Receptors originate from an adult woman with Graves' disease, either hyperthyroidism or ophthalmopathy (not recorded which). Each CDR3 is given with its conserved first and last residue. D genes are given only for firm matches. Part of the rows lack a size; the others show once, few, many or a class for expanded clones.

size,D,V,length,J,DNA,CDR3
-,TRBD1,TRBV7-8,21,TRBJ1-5,TGTGCCAGCAGCCAAGAAGTTCAGGGGCGGGGTAGACAGGGCTTTAATCAGCCCGAGCATTTT,CASSQEVQGRGRQGFNQPEHF
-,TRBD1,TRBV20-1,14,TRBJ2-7,TGCAGTGCCATACCCCGGACAGGGCCCTACGAGCAGTACTTC,CSAIPRTGPYEQYF
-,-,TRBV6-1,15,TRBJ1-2,TGTGCCAGCACCCCCCGGGTGGGGCAGAGCTCTGGCTACACCTTC,CASTPRVGQSSGYTF
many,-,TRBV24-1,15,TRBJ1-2,TGTGCCACCAGTGACCAGACAGGAACCGGCTATGGCTACACCTTC,CATSDQTGTGYGYTF
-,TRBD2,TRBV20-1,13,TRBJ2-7,TGCAGTGCTAGAGGTCTAGCGGGAGGCGAGCAGTACTTC,CSARGLAGGEQYF
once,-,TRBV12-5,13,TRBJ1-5,TGTGCTAGTGGTTTCGGGGAGAATCAGCCCCAGCATTTT,CASGFGENQPQHF
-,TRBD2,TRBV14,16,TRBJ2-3,TGTGCCAGCAGCCGCGATAGCGGGATCTTGACAGATACGCAGTATTTT,CASSRDSGILTDTQYF
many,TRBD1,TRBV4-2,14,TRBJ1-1,TGTGCCAGCACCCGGGGACAGGACTACACTGAAGCTTTCTTT,CASTRGQDYTEAFF
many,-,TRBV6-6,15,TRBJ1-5,TGTGCCAGCAGACTACAGGGACTTAGCAATCAGCCCCAGCATTTT,CASRLQGLSNQPQHF
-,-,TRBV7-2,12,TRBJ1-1,TGTGCCAGCAGCTTTGAAGGACCGGGAGCTTTCTTT,CASSFEGPGAFF
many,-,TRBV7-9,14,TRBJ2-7,TGTGCCAGCAGCCCGACCGGGGCGAACTACGAGCAGTACTTC,CASSPTGANYEQYF
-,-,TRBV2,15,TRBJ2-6,TGTGCCGGCGTGGGGGGCGTTCGAGGGGCCAACGTCCTGACTTTC,CAGVGGVRGANVLTF
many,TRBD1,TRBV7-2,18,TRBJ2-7,TGTGCCAGCAGCGGCTCCCGGGACAGGTCTATGGGAGTCTACGAGCAGTACTTC,CASSGSRDRSMGVYEQYF
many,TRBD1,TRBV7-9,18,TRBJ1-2,TGTGCCAGCAGCACCTTTGCCCCGGGACAGAGAGCTAACTATGGCTACACCTTC,CASSTFAPGQRANYGYTF
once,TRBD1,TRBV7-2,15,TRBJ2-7,TGTGCCAGCAGCCTGGACAGGGGGAAAGCCTACGAGCAGTACTTC,CASSLDRGKAYEQYF
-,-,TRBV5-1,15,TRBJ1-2,TGCGCCAGCAGCTTGATCCCTACTTCAAACTATGGCTACACCTTC,CASSLIPTSNYGYTF
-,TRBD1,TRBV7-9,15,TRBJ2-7,TGTGCCAGCAGCCCCGGGACAGGGGTGGCCGGGGAGCAGTACTTC,CASSPGTGVAGEQYF
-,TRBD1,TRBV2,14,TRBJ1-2,TGTGCCAGCAGTGGATGGACAGGGGGCGGTGGCTACACCTTC,CASSGWTGGGGYTF
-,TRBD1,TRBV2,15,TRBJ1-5,TGTGCCAGCCGCGTCGGGACAGATAGCAATCAGCCCCAGCATTTT,CASRVGTDSNQPQHF
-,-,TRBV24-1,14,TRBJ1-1,TGTGCCACCAGTTTCCGGGAAGGCGACACTGAAGCTTTCTTT,CATSFREGDTEAFF
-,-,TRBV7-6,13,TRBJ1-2,TGTGCCAGCAGCTTAGGGGTCCGGGGCGACGGCACCTTC,CASSLGVRGDGTF
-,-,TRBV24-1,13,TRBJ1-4,TGTGCCACCCAGGAGGTTGGGGATGAAAAACTGTTTTTT,CATQEVGDEKLFF
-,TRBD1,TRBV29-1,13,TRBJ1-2,TGCAGCGTACGGACAGGGGGGGCCTATGGCTACACCTTC,CSVRTGGAYGYTF
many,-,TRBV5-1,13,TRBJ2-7,TGCGCCAGCAGCAAGGGTTTGTTTGACGAGCAGTACTTC,CASSKGLFDEQYF
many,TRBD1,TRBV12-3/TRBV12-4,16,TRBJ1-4,TGTGCCAGCAGTTTTACCAGGGGGCTCGGTAATGAAAAACTGTTTTTT,CASSFTRGLGNEKLFF
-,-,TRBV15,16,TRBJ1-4,TGTGCCACCAGCAGAGAGGCGGCGGGAGACAATGAAAAACTGTTTTTT,CATSREAAGDNEKLFF
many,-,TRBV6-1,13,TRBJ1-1,TGTGCCAGCAGTGAACTCATAAGTCAGGGAGCTTTCTTT,CASSELISQGAFF
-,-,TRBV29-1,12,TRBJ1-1,TGCAGCCCGACTGGGGGAATAACTGAAGCTTTCTTT,CSPTGGITEAFF
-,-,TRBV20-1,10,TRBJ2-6,TGCAGTGCTAGGACTAGCGTCCTGACTTTC,CSARTSVLTF
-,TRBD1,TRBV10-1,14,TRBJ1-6,TGCGCCAGCAGTGAGCAGGGGGTTGAATCACCCCTCCACTTT,CASSEQGVESPLHF
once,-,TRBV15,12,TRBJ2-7,TGTGCCACCAGCTGGGACTCCTCCGAGCAGTACTTC,CATSWDSSEQYF
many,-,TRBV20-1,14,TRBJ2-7,TGCAGTGCTAGTAGGAGGGGACCCACCTACGAGCAGTACTTC,CSASRRGPTYEQYF
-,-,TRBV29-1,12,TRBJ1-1,TGCAGCGGGATATGGGGGGACACTGAAGCTTTCTTT,CSGIWGDTEAFF
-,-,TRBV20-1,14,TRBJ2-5,TGCAGTGCTAGAATGTTGGTATCCCAAGAGACCCAGTACTTC,CSARMLVSQETQYF
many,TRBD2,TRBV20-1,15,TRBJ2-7,TGCAGTGCTAGAGGTCGCGGGAGGACAATCTACGAGCAGTACTTC,CSARGRGRTIYEQYF
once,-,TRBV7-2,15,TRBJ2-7,TGTGCCAGCAGCGGAAGTGGGATAGGAGGGGACGAGCAGTACTTC,CASSGSGIGGDEQYF
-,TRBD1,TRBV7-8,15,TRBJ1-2,TGTGCCAGCAGCCCGGGACAGGGAGTCCCCTATGGCTACACCTTC,CASSPGQGVPYGYTF
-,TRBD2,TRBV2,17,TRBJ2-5,TGTGCCAGCGGGGGCGGTAGCGGGAGGGCCTCTCAAGAGACCCAGTACTTC,CASGGGSGRASQETQYF
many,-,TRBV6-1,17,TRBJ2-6,TGTGCCAGCAGTGACCTACAAGGTCCCTCTGGGGCCAACGTCCTGACTTTC,CASSDLQGPSGANVLTF
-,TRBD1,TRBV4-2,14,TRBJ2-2,TGTGCCAGCATCCGGGACAGGGTCCCCCGGGAGCTGTTTTTT,CASIRDRVPRELFF
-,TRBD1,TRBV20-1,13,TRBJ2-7,TGCAGTGTTGGGGGACAGGGAGGATACGAGCAGTACTTC,CSVGGQGGYEQYF
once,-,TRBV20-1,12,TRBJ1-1,TGCAGTGCTAGGACGGTGGGACTAGAAGCTTTCTTT,CSARTVGLEAFF
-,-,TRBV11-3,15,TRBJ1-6,TGTGCCAGCACCCAGGGTGACCAGAGGGGTTCACCCCTCCACTTT,CASTQGDQRGSPLHF
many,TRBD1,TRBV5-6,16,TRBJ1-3,TGTGCCAGCAGCTTGTCCCCAGGGGGTTATGGAAACACCATATATTTT,CASSLSPGGYGNTIYF
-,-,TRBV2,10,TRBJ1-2,TGTGCCAGCAGTGAGTATGGCTACACCTTC,CASSEYGYTF
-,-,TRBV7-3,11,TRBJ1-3,TGTGCCAGCAGCTCTGACGCCACCATATATTTT,CASSSDATIYF
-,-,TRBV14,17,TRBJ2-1,TGTGCCAGCAGCCAACTTCTAGGCGGAATCTCCTACAATGAGCAGTTCTTC,CASSQLLGGISYNEQFF
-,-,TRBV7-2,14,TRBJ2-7,TGTGCCAGCAGCTTAGCCGGGGGGCCCTACAAGCAGTACTTC,CASSLAGGPYKQYF
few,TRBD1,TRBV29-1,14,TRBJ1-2,TGCAGCGTTGAAAGGACAGGGGGTAGGGATGGCTACACCTTC,CSVERTGGRDGYTF
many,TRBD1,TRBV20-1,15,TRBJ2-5,TGCAGTGCTAGTGGCCCCCGGGACAGAGAAGAGACCCAGTACTTC,CSASGPRDREETQYF
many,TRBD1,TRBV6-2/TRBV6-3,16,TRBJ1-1,TGTGCCAGCAGTCGCCGGACAGGGGGGACGAACACTGAAGCTTTCTTT,CASSRRTGGTNTEAFF
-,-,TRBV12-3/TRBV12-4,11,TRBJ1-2,TGTGCCAGCAGACCCCGGGAAATCTACACCTTC,CASRPREIYTF
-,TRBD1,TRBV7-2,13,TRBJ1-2,TGTGCCAGCAGCAACCGACAGGGGAATGGCTACACCTTC,CASSNRQGNGYTF
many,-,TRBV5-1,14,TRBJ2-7,TGCGCCAGCAGCTTCCGGGATCCCTCGGACGAGCAGTACTTC,CASSFRDPSDEQYF
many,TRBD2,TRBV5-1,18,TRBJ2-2,TGCGCCAGCAGCCGCACTAGCGGGACGGCGCGGGACACCGGGGAGCTGTTTTTT,CASSRTSGTARDTGELFF
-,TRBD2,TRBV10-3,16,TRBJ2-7,TGTGCCATCAGGGAGTTAGGGCTAGCGGGAGGATCCGAGCAGTACTTC,CAIRELGLAGGSEQYF
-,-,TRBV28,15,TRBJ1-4,TGTGCCAGCAGTCCTCGGTTCTCCCCTAATGAAAAACTGTTTTTT,CASSPRFSPNEKLFF